A selection of T cell receptor beta chains follows, all from one sample in a study of blood T cell repertoires in COVID-19. The data were produced by immunoSEQ multiplex PCR, yet TCRdb's version contains in-frame clones alone and is incomplete. The sample yields over 300,000 clones, 85% seen once. The sequenced sample was peripheral blood. The source of these receptors is a human donor in a cohort sampled during active COVID-19. Both conserved end residues are part of each CDR3. D genes are given only for firm matches. Clone size is shown for a subset of rows, as once, few, many or a class of expanded clone.

clone_size	j_call	v_call	d_call	cdr3_nt	cdr3_aa
.	TRBJ2-1	TRBV7-2	.	TGTGCCAGCAGCTTAGGGTCGGTTGAGCAGTTCTTC	CASSLGSVEQFF
.	TRBJ2-2	TRBV9	TRBD2	TGTGCCAGCAGCGTTAGACCGGGGGGGCGCCCCGGGGAGCTGTTTTTT	CASSVRPGGRPGELFF
.	TRBJ1-5	TRBV21-1	.	TGTGCCAGCAGCAAAAGATTCTTAGAAGGGGATCAGCCCCAGCATTTT	CASSKRFLEGDQPQHF
.	TRBJ2-7	TRBV30	TRBD1	TGTGCCGGGACAGGGGATTCAAAGAAATCCTACGAGCAGTACTTC	CAGTGDSKKSYEQYF
.	TRBJ2-3	TRBV21-1	.	TGTGCCAGCAGCAAATGGGGCGGGGGACGCACAGATACGCAGTATTTT	CASSKWGGGRTDTQYF
.	TRBJ2-7	TRBV7-9	.	TGTGCCAGCAGCCTAATCTACGAGCAGTACTTC	CASSLIYEQYF
.	TRBJ1-1	TRBV19	.	TGTGCCAGTAGTGGACAGAGCACTGAAGCTTTCTTT	CASSGQSTEAFF
.	TRBJ1-2	TRBV7-3	TRBD1	TGTGCCAGCAGCTCAGGACAGGGAGGTATCGGCTACACCTTC	CASSSGQGGIGYTF
.	TRBJ1-6	TRBV3-1/TRBV3-2	.	TGTGCCAGCAGCCAAGGCGGCTCCTATAATTCACCCCTCCACTTT	CASSQGGSYNSPLHF
.	TRBJ2-2	TRBV12-3/TRBV12-4	.	TGTGCCAGTCGTACGAACACCGGGGAGCTGTTTTTT	CASRTNTGELFF
.	TRBJ2-3	TRBV21-1	.	.	CASSKWGSGSTDTQYF
.	TRBJ2-7	TRBV7-9	TRBD1	TGTGCCAGCAGCCCTACGCTGCGGTCGGACAGGGTTTACGAGCAGTACTTC	CASSPTLRSDRVYEQYF
few	TRBJ1-1	TRBV6-2/TRBV6-3	.	TGTGCCAGCAGCCCTTGGAGAATGAACACTGAAGCTTTCTTT	CASSPWRMNTEAFF
.	TRBJ2-7	TRBV5-1	.	TGCGCCAGCAGCTTGACAGGAATATCCTACGAGCAGTACTTC	CASSLTGISYEQYF
once	TRBJ1-1	TRBV11-2	.	TGTGCCAGCAGCTGGAGTGGCTTGAACACTGAAGCTTTCTTT	CASSWSGLNTEAFF
.	TRBJ1-3	TRBV24-1	.	TGTGCCACCAGTGACACTAGCTCTGGAAACACCATATATTTT	CATSDTSSGNTIYF
.	TRBJ1-1	TRBV7-2	.	TGTGCCAGCAGCCGCCTTGAGGGGAACACTGAAGCTTTCTTT	CASSRLEGNTEAFF
.	TRBJ2-2	TRBV5-6	TRBD1	TGTGCCAGCAGCTGGACAGGGAACACCGGGGAGCTGTTTTTT	CASSWTGNTGELFF
.	TRBJ1-1	TRBV5-8	.	TGTGCCAGCAGCTTGGGTCAGGGGTTCACTGAAGCTTTCTTT	CASSLGQGFTEAFF
.	TRBJ2-7	TRBV7-8	TRBD2	TGTGCCAGCAGCGCCGGGACTAGTTCCTACGAGCAGTACTTC	CASSAGTSSYEQYF
.	TRBJ2-1	TRBV5-1	TRBD2	TGCGCCAGCAGCCCGGGACTAGCGGGTGATGAGCAGTTCTTC	CASSPGLAGDEQFF
.	TRBJ2-7	TRBV10-2	.	TGCGCCAGCAGGGGTGAGGGGGTTGCCCACGAGCAGTACTTC	CASRGEGVAHEQYF